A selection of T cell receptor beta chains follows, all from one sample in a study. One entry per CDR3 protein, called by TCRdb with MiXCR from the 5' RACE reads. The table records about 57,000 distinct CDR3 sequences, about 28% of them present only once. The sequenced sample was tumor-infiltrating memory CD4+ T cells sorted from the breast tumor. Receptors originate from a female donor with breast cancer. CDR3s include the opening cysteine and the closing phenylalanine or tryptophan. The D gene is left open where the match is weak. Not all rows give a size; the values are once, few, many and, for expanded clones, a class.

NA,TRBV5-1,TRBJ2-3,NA,TGCGCCAGCAGCTTCGGCGGAAGCACAGATACGCAGTATTTT,CASSFGGSTDTQYF
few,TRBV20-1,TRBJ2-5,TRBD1,TGCAGTGCGGAGAAGGGACAGGGCGGAGAGACCCAGTACTTC,CSAEKGQGGETQYF
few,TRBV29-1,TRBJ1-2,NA,TGCAGCGTCTCACCAGGGGCCTATGGCTACACCTTC,CSVSPGAYGYTF
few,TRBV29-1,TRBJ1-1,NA,TGCAGCGTTGGAAGGACAGAACTTGAAGCTTTCTTT,CSVGRTELEAFF
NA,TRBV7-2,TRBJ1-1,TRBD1,TGTGCCAGCAGCTTAGGGGAGGGGGCGCGTACTGAAGCTTTCTTT,CASSLGEGARTEAFF
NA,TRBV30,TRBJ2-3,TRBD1,TGTGCCTGGAGCTTATTTGGGACAGGGACAGATACGCAGTATTTT,CAWSLFGTGTDTQYF
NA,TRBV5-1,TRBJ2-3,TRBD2,TGCGCCAGCAGCTCGAGCGGGAGGGGAGATACGCAGTATTTT,CASSSSGRGDTQYF
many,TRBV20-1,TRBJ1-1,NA,TGCAGATGCGGGGGAGGGACTGAAGCTTTCTTT,CRCGGGTEAFF
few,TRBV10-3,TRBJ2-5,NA,TGTGCCATCAGTGGTGGTGGGCTAGATGGGACCCAGTACTTC,CAISGGGLDGTQYF
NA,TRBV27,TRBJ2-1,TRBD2,TGTGCCAGCATATCCGGGGCGGGGGGGTACAATGAGCAGTTCTTC,CASISGAGGYNEQFF
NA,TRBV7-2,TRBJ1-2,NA,TGTGCCAGCAGCCTCCAGGGTTATGGCTACACCTTC,CASSLQGYGYTF
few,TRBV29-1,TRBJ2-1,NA,TGCAGCGTTGAATTCCCGGACGCCAGCTCCTACAATGAGCAGTTCTTC,CSVEFPDASSYNEQFF
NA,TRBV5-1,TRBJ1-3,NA,TGCGCCAGCAGCTTGGATCTGGCAGGAAACACCATATATTTT,CASSLDLAGNTIYF
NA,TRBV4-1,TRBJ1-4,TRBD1,TGCGCCAGCAGCCCCCTTCGAAGGACAGGGGACGAAAAACTGTTTTTT,CASSPLRRTGDEKLFF
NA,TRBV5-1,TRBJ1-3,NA,TGCGCCAGCAGCGCCCAGGGCCCCAACTCTGGAAACACCATATATTTT,CASSAQGPNSGNTIYF
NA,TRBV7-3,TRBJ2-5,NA,TGTGCCAGCAGCTTAAACCCCCGGGGGCCGATGGAGACCCAGTACTTC,CASSLNPRGPMETQYF
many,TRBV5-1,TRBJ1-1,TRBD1,TGCGCCAGCAGCAGGACAGGGGCGTACACTGAAGCTTTCTTT,CASSRTGAYTEAFF
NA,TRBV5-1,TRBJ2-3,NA,TGCGCCAGCAGCCCGGATGGGGGAAATACGCAGTATTTT,CASSPDGGNTQYF
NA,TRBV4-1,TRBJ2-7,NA,TGCGCCAGCAGCCAAGATTCCAGTTTAAGGGAGCAGTACTTC,CASSQDSSLREQYF
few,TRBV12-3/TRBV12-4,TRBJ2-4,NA,TGTGCCAGCACCGGAGGACAGCTCTTAGCCAAAAACATTCAGTACTTC,CASTGGQLLAKNIQYF
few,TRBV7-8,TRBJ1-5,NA,TGTGCCAGCAGCTTAGGGCGGCGGGGCCCTGTTAGCAATCAGCCCCAGCATTTT,CASSLGRRGPVSNQPQHF
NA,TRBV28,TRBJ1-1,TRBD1,TGTGCCTCGACAGGGGTCACTGAAGCTTTCTTT,CASTGVTEAFF
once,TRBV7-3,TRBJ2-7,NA,TGTGCCAGCAGCGTAATCGGTGAGGTTCCCAAGCAGTACTTC,CASSVIGEVPKQYF
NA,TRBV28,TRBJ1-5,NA,TGTGCCAGCAGTTTAAGTAGGCAACAGCCCCAGCATTTT,CASSLSRQQPQHF
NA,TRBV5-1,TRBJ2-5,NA,TGCGCCAGCAGCTTGGACGACAGCCAAGAGACCCAGTACTTC,CASSLDDSQETQYF
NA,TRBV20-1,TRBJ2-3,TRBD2,TGCGCCCGACTAGCGGAGAACACAGATACGCAGTATTTT,CARLAENTDTQYF
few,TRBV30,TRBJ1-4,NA,TGTGCCTGGAGTGTTAGAGAGAATGAAAAACTGTTTTTT,CAWSVRENEKLFF
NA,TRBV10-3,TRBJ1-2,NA,TGTGCCATCAGTCCCAAGGGTTATGGCTACACCTTC,CAISPKGYGYTF
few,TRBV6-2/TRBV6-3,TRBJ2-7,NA,TGTGCCAGCAGTACAGCCTACGAGCAGTACTTC,CASSTAYEQYF
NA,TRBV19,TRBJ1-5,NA,TGTGCCAGTAGTCCGGGAGGGATCGGACAGCCCCAGCATTTT,CASSPGGIGQPQHF
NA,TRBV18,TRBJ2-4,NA,TGTGCCAGCTCTCTTAGCTCGGGAGACATTCAGTACTTC,CASSLSSGDIQYF
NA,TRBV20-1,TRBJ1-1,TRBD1,TGCAGTGCTCCGGGGACAGCCAGGAACTTCATGAACACTGAAGCTTTCTTT,CSAPGTARNFMNTEAFF
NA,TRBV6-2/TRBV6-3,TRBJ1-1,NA,TGTGCCAGCAGCAACGGACGTTTGAACACTGAAGCTTTCTTT,CASSNGRLNTEAFF
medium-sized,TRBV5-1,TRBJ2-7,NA,TGCGCCAGCAGCTTGATGGGATACGAGCAGTACTTC,CASSLMGYEQYF
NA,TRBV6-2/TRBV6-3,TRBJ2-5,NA,TGTGCCAGCAGTTATGCCCTGGGGGCCCAGTACTTC,CASSYALGAQYF
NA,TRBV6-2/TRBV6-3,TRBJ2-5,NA,TGTGCCATCTCGGACAGCCGGCAGGAGACCCAGTACTTC,CAISDSRQETQYF
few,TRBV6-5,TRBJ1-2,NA,TGTGCCAGCAGTGGACAGACTAACTATGGCTACACCTTC,CASSGQTNYGYTF
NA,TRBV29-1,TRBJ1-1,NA,TGCAGCGCGTCAGTCGCGGGTATGAACACTGAAGCTTTCTTT,CSASVAGMNTEAFF
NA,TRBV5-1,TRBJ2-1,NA,TGTGCCAGCAGCTTAGTCCGGGCGGAGATCAATGAGCAGTTCTTC,CASSLVRAEINEQFF
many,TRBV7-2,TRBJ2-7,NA,TGTGCCAGCAGCGTCGTTCACAGTGGATATCGGTCCTACGAGCAGTACTTC,CASSVVHSGYRSYEQYF
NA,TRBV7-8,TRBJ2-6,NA,TGTGCCAGCCAGATCGGGGCACCAATCTCTGGGGCCAACGTCCTGACTTTC,CASQIGAPISGANVLTF
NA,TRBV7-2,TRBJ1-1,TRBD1,TGTGCCAGCAGCTCGGGGACAGGGTACGTTACAGAAGCTTTCTTT,CASSSGTGYVTEAFF
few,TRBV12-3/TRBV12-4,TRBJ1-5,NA,TGTGCCAGCAGCCCCAGGTACGCCTCAGGTCAGCCCCAGCATTTT,CASSPRYASGQPQHF
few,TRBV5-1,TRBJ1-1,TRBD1,TGCGCCAGCAGCTTGGGTGTTGGGACAGGAGAAAACACTGAAGCTTTCTTT,CASSLGVGTGENTEAFF
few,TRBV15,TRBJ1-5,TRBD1,TGTGCCACCAGCTTGGACAGGGGTTTTAGCAATCAGCCCCAGCATTTT,CATSLDRGFSNQPQHF
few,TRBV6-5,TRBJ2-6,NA,TGTGCCAGCAGTTACTCGAGTCGGGGCTCTGGGGCCAACGTCCTGACTTTC,CASSYSSRGSGANVLTF
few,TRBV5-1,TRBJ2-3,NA,TGCGCCAGCAGCTTGGGCGCGGACCCGAACACAGATACGCAGTATTTT,CASSLGADPNTDTQYF
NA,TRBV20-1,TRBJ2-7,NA,TGCAGTGCTATGACAGGGATGGCGGGAGGTCCGGAGCAGTACTTC,CSAMTGMAGGPEQYF